These 26 T cell receptor beta chains originate from one sample sequenced in a study of T cell changes during pregnancy in multiple sclerosis. Sequencing used immunoSEQ multiplex PCR; TCRdb keeps in-frame clones, though not all of them. The table includes about 52,000 clones, 85% to 95% detected once. The material sequenced was CD4+ T cells from peripheral blood mononuclear cells, taken in the third trimester of pregnancy. Receptors were obtained from a female donor with multiple sclerosis, enrolled in a pregnancy study.

Details on this clone: Other DNA sequences in the same sample also yield this CDR3. This chain uses TRBV6-4 with TRBJ2-1; D is possibly TRBD2 (6 bases). Germline CDR1 MRHNA, CDR2 SNTAGT. Trimming removed 0 bases from V and 0 bases from J, with 6 bases in between. The CDR3 spans 15 residues. In nucleotides, the CDR3 is TGTGCCAGCAGTGACTCAGCGGGCTCCTACAATGAGCAGTTCTTC. The encoded protein is CASSDSAGSYNEQFF.

The rearrangement links TRBV15 to TRBJ2-1; D is possibly TRBD1 (5 bases). CDR1 is LNHNV, CDR2 YYDKDF, per germline (reference sequence). Trimming took 1 base from V and 0 from J, leaving 10 bases between them. CDR3 length: 16 residues. CDR3 protein: CATSRVRESSYNEQFF. CDR3 in DNA: TGTGCCACCAGCAGAGTCAGGGAAAGCTCCTACAATGAGCAGTTCTTC.

This sequence joins TRBV9 and TRBJ2-6, with no clear D. Germline lookup yields CDR1 SGDLS and CDR2 YYNGEE. Trimming removed 0 bases at V and 2 bases at J, with 9 bases between. The length of the CDR3 is 16 residues. The CDR3 is CASSVGAGAGANVLTF. The CDR3 DNA reads as TGTGCCAGCAGCGTAGGAGCAGGTGCTGGGGCCAACGTCCTGACTTTC.

The chain uses TRBV6-5 and TRBJ1-1; D unresolved. Trimming pared 3 bases from V and 3 bases from J, leaving 8 bases between. The CDR3 has 13 amino acids. CDR1 and CDR2 from the germline V gene are MNHEY and SVGAGI. CDR3 sequence (DNA): TGTGCCAGCAGTTATGAGGGTTACACTGAAGCTTTCTTT. Translation gives CASSYEGYTEAFF.

The gene calls are TRBV5-6 and TRBJ1-5; weak D call: TRBD1 (5 bases). The germline V and J ends were trimmed by 1 base and 4 bases, with 15 bases remaining between them. CDR1 is SGHDT, CDR2 YYEEEE, per germline. This CDR3 is 16 amino acids long. Here the CDR3 reads CASSLRAGGKNQPQHF. The DNA of the CDR3 is TGTGCCAGCAGCTTGAGGGCTGGGGGGAAAAATCAGCCCCAGCATTTT.

V usage is TRBV18 and J usage is TRBJ1-2; D may be TRBD1 (5 bases). The CDR3 has 13 amino acids. Trimming stripped 2 bases from V and 3 bases from J, with 7 bases between. Germline-derived CDR1 and CDR2 are KGHSH and LQKENI. CDR3 coding DNA: TGTGCCAGCTCACCAGGGGCCGACTATGGCTACACCTTC. Its translation is CASSPGADYGYTF. Combining the CDR3 with reference TRBV18 and TRBJ1-2 gives the whole variable domain NAGVMQNPRHLVRRRGQEARLRCSPMKGHSHVYWYRQLPEEGLKFMVYLQKENIIDESGMPKERFSAEFPKEGPSILRIQQVVRGDSAAYFCASSPGADYGYTFGSGTRLTVV.

The chain employs TRBV19 and TRBJ1-2, with TRBD1 as a possible D gene (6 bases). The germline CDR1 and CDR2 sequences are LNHDA and SQIVND (reference sequence). The germline V and J ends were trimmed by 6 bases and 1 base, with 12 bases remaining between them. This CDR3 has 14 residues. The CDR3 protein is CASSLDSRNYGYTF. The DNA of the CDR3 is TGTGCCAGTAGCTTGGACAGTCGTAACTATGGCTACACCTTC.

The chain carries TRBV7-8 and TRBJ1-3, with a weak D call TRBD1 (5 bases). Germline assignment: CDR1 SGHVS and CDR2 FQNEAQ. Between the trimmed V and J ends, which lost 4 bases and 4 bases, there was a span of 17 bases. CDR3 length: 16 amino acids. This CDR3 reads CASSSLGRQGGNTIYF. CDR3 nucleotide sequence: TGTGCCAGCAGCTCTCTAGGTCGTCAGGGAGGAAACACCATATATTTT.

The chain uses TRBV30 and TRBJ2-7, with a weak D call TRBD1 (5 bases). CDR3 length equals 12 residues. The V gene lost 2 bases and the J gene lost 6 bases, with 11 bases spanning the gap. The V gene's germline CDR1 is GTSNPN and CDR2 SVGIG (reference sequence). This chain's CDR3 is CAWSPSTAEQYF. The CDR3 region has the DNA TGTGCCTGGAGTCCCTCGACAGCCGAGCAGTACTTC.

The chain links TRBV29-1 to TRBJ1-5, with 9 bases lining up with TRBD1. The CDR3 has 18 residues. Germline V gene lookup returns CDR1 SQVTM and CDR2 ANQGSEA. V dropped 6 bases and J dropped 7; count of bases not matched to a gene: 22. The CDR3 region has the DNA TGCAGCGTCGAATGGGAAGGGACAGGGCCGATAGCGGAGCAGCCCCAGCATTTT. Translated: CSVEWEGTGPIAEQPQHF.

The chain couples TRBV9 to TRBJ1-1; a possible D gene is TRBD1 (5 bases). The V gene's germline CDR1 is SGDLS and CDR2 YYNGEE. The CDR3 runs 14 residues. V lost 0 bases and J 4 bases, leaving 10 bases between the germline ends. CDR3 in amino acids: CASSVEEGSTEAFF. In nucleotides, the CDR3 is TGTGCCAGCAGCGTAGAGGAGGGGAGCACTGAAGCTTTCTTT. Together with reference TRBV9 and TRBJ1-1, the CDR3 gives the full variable domain: DSGVTQTPKHLITATGQRVTLRCSPRSGDLSVYWYQQSLDQGLQFLIQYYNGEERAKGNILERFSAQQFPDLHSELNLSSLELGDSALYFCASSVEEGSTEAFFGQGTRLTVV.

The rearrangement links TRBV6-7 to TRBJ1-4, with 8 bases that match TRBD1. TRBV6-7 is flagged as an ORF with uncertain function. Germline trimming cut 2 bases from V and 5 bases from J; bases unmatched to any gene: 4. This CDR3 spans 15 amino acids. The CDR3 sequence: CASSYVGQANEKLFF. For the CDR3, the DNA is TGTGCCAGCAGTTACGTGGGACAGGCCAATGAAAAACTGTTTTTT.

The rearrangement uses TRBV19 and TRBJ1-1, with 7 positions matching TRBD1. CDR3 length equals 17 residues. V trimming: 5 bases; J trimming: 0 bases; junction bases outside the gene matches: 12. From germline, CDR1 is LNHDA and CDR2 SQIVND (reference sequence). The CDR3 loop is CASSPLAGQMMNTEAFF. Written as DNA, the CDR3 is TGTGCCAGTAGTCCCCTAGCGGGACAGATGATGAACACTGAAGCTTTCTTT.

The rearrangement joins TRBV5-8 to TRBJ1-2; 8 bases agree with TRBD1. Germline V gene lookup returns CDR1 SGHTS and CDR2 YDEGEE. The CDR3 has 16 amino acids. After removal of 3 bases from V and 0 bases from J, the junction contained 7 bases not matched to a gene. Here the CDR3 reads CASSSGTGRTNYGYTF. As DNA, the CDR3 is TGTGCCAGCAGCTCCGGGACAGGACGCACTAACTATGGCTACACCTTC.

This clone was counted only a few times. This chain joins TRBV11-2 and TRBJ2-1, with D hard to call. The CDR3 spans 15 residues. Deletions cut 1 base from V and 6 bases from J, with 13 bases between. Germline V CDR1 and CDR2: SGHAT, FQNNGV. CDR3 in DNA: TGTGCCAGCAGCTTAGGCGTACGTATTGGCAATGAGCAGTTCTTC. Its translation: CASSLGVRIGNEQFF.

The rearrangement joins TRBV6-5 to TRBJ2-1; TRBD1 agrees at 8 bases. V lost 1 base, J lost 3 bases, and 5 bases stayed unmatched. The CDR3 loop spans 16 amino acids. The germline V gene has CDR1 MNHEY and CDR2 SVGAGI. The CDR3 spells CASSYYGQGLYNEQFF. In DNA form, the CDR3 reads TGTGCCAGCAGTTACTATGGACAGGGACTCTACAATGAGCAGTTCTTC.

This chain uses TRBV15 with TRBJ2-7, with TRBD1 matching over 8 bases. Germline V gene sequence: CDR1 LNHNV, CDR2 YYDKDF (reference sequence). This CDR3 has 17 amino acids. The V gene end was trimmed by 2 bases and the J gene end by 0 bases; junction bases not matched to a gene: 9. The CDR3 is CATSRTTGGFSSYEQYF. The CDR3 bases are TGTGCCACCAGCAGAACCACAGGGGGGTTCAGCTCCTACGAGCAGTACTTC.

The chain recombines TRBV5-5 with TRBJ2-5, with D possibly matching TRBD1 (6 bases). V lost 0 bases to trimming and J lost 5 bases, with 14 bases between them. The length of the CDR3 is 15 residues. Germline values: CDR1 SGHKS, CDR2 YYEKEE (reference sequence). As DNA, the CDR3 is TGTGCCAGCAGCTTGGGCGCCAGGGGACGGGAGACCCAGTACTTC. It encodes CASSLGARGRETQYF.

The chain couples TRBV18 to TRBJ1-2; D possibly corresponds to TRBD1 (5 bases). V was shortened by 0 bases and J by 4 bases, with 6 bases between the two germline ends. CDR3 size: 13 residues. CDR1 and CDR2 from the germline V gene are KGHSH and LQKENI. CDR3 protein: CASSPPGRYGYTF. CDR3 bases: TGTGCCAGCTCACCACCGGGGCGCTATGGCTACACCTTC. The variable domain in full, with the rest retrieved from reference TRBV18 and TRBJ1-2, is NAGVMQNPRHLVRRRGQEARLRCSPMKGHSHVYWYRQLPEEGLKFMVYLQKENIIDESGMPKERFSAEFPKEGPSILRIQQVVRGDSAAYFCASSPPGRYGYTFGSGTRLTVV.

This sequence joins TRBV5-4 and TRBJ2-3; 14 nucleotides align to TRBD2. Per the germline V gene, CDR1 is SGHNT and CDR2 is YYREEE (reference sequence). V lost 3 bases to trimming and J lost 6 bases; unmatched junction nucleotides: 6. This CDR3 has 16 residues. DNA of the CDR3: TGTGCCAGCAGCTCTCGGACTAGCGGGGGGCGGGATACGCAGTATTTT. It yields the protein CASSSRTSGGRDTQYF. Combining the CDR3 with reference TRBV5-4 and TRBJ2-3 gives the whole variable domain ETGVTQSPTHLIKTRGQQVTLRCSSQSGHNTVSWYQQALGQGPQFIFQYYREEENGRGNFPPRFSGLQFPNYSSELNVNALELDDSALYLCASSSRTSGGRDTQYFGPGTRLTVL.

The gene calls are TRBV19 and TRBJ1-2, with 8 bases aligning to TRBD1. This CDR3 has 15 residues. V was pared by 7 bases and J by 11 bases, with 18 bases of the junction left unmatched. CDR1 is LNHDA and CDR2 is SQIVND in the germline V gene (reference sequence). CDR3 residues: CASTGQASMATGYTF. As DNA, the CDR3 is TGTGCCAGTACGGGACAGGCGTCTATGGCTACGGGGTACACCTTC.

This chain links TRBV27 with TRBJ1-1, with a weak D call TRBD1 (6 bases). The CDR3 sequence is 13 residues long. Between the trimmed V and J ends, which lost 6 bases and 5 bases, there was a span of 13 bases. Germline CDR1 is MNHEY and CDR2 is SMNVEV (reference sequence). In nucleotides, the CDR3 is TGTGCCAGCAGCAACAGGGTCGGGACTGAAGCTTTCTTT. This gives the protein CASSNRVGTEAFF.

The chain has TRBV19 and TRBJ2-7; possible D gene TRBD2, 6 bases. CDR1 is LNHDA and CDR2 is SQIVND in the germline V gene (reference sequence). V was pared by 11 bases and J by 4 bases, with 15 bases between. This CDR3 contains 12 residues. The CDR3 loop reads CAGGVWGYEQYF. The CDR3 region has the DNA TGTGCCGGAGGGGTGTGGGGGTACGAGCAGTACTTC.

V usage is TRBV10-3 and J usage is TRBJ2-3; 9 bases agree with TRBD1. V shed 2 bases and J 5 bases; nucleotides not matched to a gene: 8. The CDR3 contains 16 residues. Germline lookup yields CDR1 ENHRY and CDR2 SYGVKD. CDR3 in amino acids: CAISEPTGTGRDTQYF. The CDR3 nucleotides read TGTGCCATCAGTGAGCCTACCGGGACAGGGAGAGATACGCAGTATTTT.

The chain couples TRBV5-4 to TRBJ2-7; 12 bases fit TRBD1. V shed 4 bases and J 7 bases; nucleotides not matched to a gene: 9. This CDR3 contains 15 residues. The germline V gene has CDR1 SGHNT and CDR2 YYREEE (reference sequence). DNA of the CDR3: TGTGCCAGCAGCCGGGTGGGACAGGGGGCGGGTGAGCAGTACTTC. Amino acid sequence: CASSRVGQGAGEQYF. The full variable domain, with the rest looked up from reference TRBV5-4 and TRBJ2-7, is ETGVTQSPTHLIKTRGQQVTLRCSSQSGHNTVSWYQQALGQGPQFIFQYYREEENGRGNFPPRFSGLQFPNYSSELNVNALELDDSALYLCASSRVGQGAGEQYFGPGTRLTVT.

The rearrangement joins TRBV14 to TRBJ2-4; perhaps TRBD2 as D (5 bases). The CDR3 is 16 amino acids. Trimming left V 0 bases short and J 5 bases short, with 14 bases between. The germline V gene has CDR1 SGHDN and CDR2 FVKESK. The CDR3 DNA follows: TGTGCCAGCAGCCAAGATTTGAGGGAACGGGAAAACATTCAGTACTTC. Protein product: CASSQDLRERENIQYF.